This TCR beta chain was documented in a study of cytomegalovirus exposure and HLA in healthy donors. General study results and limits: Researchers reported in a later analysis that a missense DCLRE1C variant was tied to TCR beta V- and J-gene trimming. There was a cluster of highly shared sequence variants that was likely a sequencing artifact.

Notes on this clone: The antigen remains unidentified.

Primers for the PCR totalled 60 Vbeta and 13 Jbeta. Data came from immunoSEQ multiplex PCR; TCRdb stores just in-frame clones and leaves some out. This table has about 120,000 clones, around 74% appearing once. With 2 bases clipped from V and 8 bases from J, the junction kept 6 bases outside the gene matches. Per the germline V gene, CDR1 is LNHNV and CDR2 is YYDKDF (reference sequence). This CDR3 is built from 15 residues. The sequenced sample consisted of PBMCs. This TCR derives from a woman younger than 35 in good health and CMV-seronegative. V and J are TRBV15 and TRBJ1-2, with 12 nucleotides matching TRBD1. The CDR3 DNA reads as TGTGCCACCAGCAGACCGGGACAGGGGGCGGGAGGCTACACCTTC. It translates to CATSRPGQGAGGYTF.